The 30 T cell receptor beta chains in this list originate from one sample, sequenced in a study of T-cell memory formation after mild COVID-19. MiXCR, run by TCRdb on the 5' RACE reads, gives a single entry per CDR3 protein. The sample yields 250,000 to 300,000 distinct CDR3 sequences, 15% to 20% seen once. The sequenced sample consisted of PBMCs or a T cell subset sorted from them (not recorded which). Source of these receptors: a man aged 18-30 years who had mild COVID-19 (a few samples of this study predate the infection). Cell type and time point are not known.

This sequence joins TRBV12-2 and TRBJ2-1; the table's D call, TRBD2, was not checked against the DNA. TRBV12-2 is recorded as a pseudogene. The CDR3 length is 16 residues. CDR3 amino acids: CASRPRTSGYYNEQFF. The CDR3 nucleotides read TGTGCAAGTCGCCCAAGGACTAGCGGGTACTACAATGAGCAGTTCTTC.

This clonotype was observed a handful of times. The chain links TRBV5-1 to TRBJ2-6; the D is unclear. The CDR3 spans 15 residues. Trimming cost V 1 base and J 0 bases, with 5 bases left between them. Germline CDR1 is SGHRS and CDR2 is YFSETQ. CDR3 nucleotides: TGCGCCAGCAGCTTGTTAGGCTCTGGGGCCAACGTCCTGACTTTC. As protein: CASSLLGSGANVLTF. Drawing the rest from reference TRBV5-1 and TRBJ2-6, the complete variable domain is KAGVTQTPRYLIKTRGQQVTLSCSPISGHRSVSWYQQTPGQGLQFLFEYFSETQRNKGNFPGRFSGRQFSNSRSEMNVSTLELGDSALYLCASSLLGSGANVLTFGAGSRLTVL.

The chain employs TRBV30 and TRBJ2-1; 7 bases are a match to TRBD1. V gave up 4 bases and J gave up 4 bases; unmatched junction bases: 10. CDR1 is GTSNPN, CDR2 SVGIG, per germline (reference sequence). The length of the CDR3 is 15 residues. CDR3 DNA sequence: TGTGCCTGGAAAGTTAGGGACAGAATATACAATGAGCAGTTCTTC. Its protein product is CAWKVRDRIYNEQFF. Filled out from reference TRBV30 and TRBJ2-1, the complete variable domain reads SQTIHQWPATLVQPVGSPLSLECTVEGTSNPNLYWYRQAAGRGLQLLFYSVGIGQISSEVPQNLSASRPQDRQFILSSKKLLLSDSGFYLCAWKVRDRIYNEQFFGPGTRLTVL.

Many counts were recorded for this clonotype. The gene calls are TRBV7-2 and TRBJ1-5; TRBD1 might be the D (6 bases). V was cut by 5 bases and J by 1 base, with 12 bases left in between. In germline, CDR1 is SGHTA, CDR2 FQGNSA. The CDR3 length is 15 residues. CDR3 sequence reads: CASSTQGVSNQPQHF. The CDR3 DNA is TGTGCCAGCAGCACACAGGGAGTAAGCAATCAGCCCCAGCATTTT.

This chain uses TRBV20-1 with TRBJ2-1, with 13 bases aligning to TRBD2. V shed 6 bases, J shed 6 bases, and the junction held 11 bases outside the gene matches. This CDR3 comprises 16 residues. In germline, CDR1 is DFQATT, CDR2 SNEGSKA (reference sequence). The CDR3 DNA reads as TGCAGTGCGAACGGACTAGCGGGGGATCAGTCCAATGAGCAGTTCTTC. Translating gives CSANGLAGDQSNEQFF.

This chain links TRBV6-5 with TRBJ2-5, with D maybe TRBD2 (6 bases). Germline V gene data show CDR1 as MNHEY and CDR2 as SVGAGI. V was clipped by 2 bases and J by 7 bases, with 14 bases between them. The CDR3 runs to 14 residues. CDR3 loop: CASSYRAGSMTQYF. In DNA form, the CDR3 reads TGTGCCAGCAGTTACAGGGCCGGGAGTATGACCCAGTACTTC.

This clonotype was detected many times. The chain has TRBV7-2 and TRBJ1-6; 7 positions match TRBD1. Unmatched junction bases numbered 15, after V lost 7 bases and J lost 9 bases. Germline-derived CDR1 and CDR2 are SGHTA and FQGNSA. The CDR3 extends over 16 amino acids. CDR3 region: CASKTSWGQLGSPLHF. In DNA form, the CDR3 reads TGTGCCAGCAAGACGAGCTGGGGACAGCTGGGTTCACCCCTCCACTTT.

The chain is built from TRBV20-1 and TRBJ1-2; D gene ambiguous. CDR3 size: 14 residues. The germline V gene encodes CDR1 DFQATT and CDR2 SNEGSKA (reference sequence). V was cut by 0 bases and J by 5 bases, with 13 bases left in between. Here the CDR3 DNA reads TGCAGTGCTAGAGATACCGGAAGAGGGTATGGCTACACCTTC. Translation: CSARDTGRGYGYTF.

This clonotype turned up a few times. The chain employs TRBV6-5 and TRBJ1-2, with 9 positions matching TRBD1. Germline CDR1 MNHEY, CDR2 SVGAGI. V was clipped by 0 bases and J by 5 bases; unmatched bases: 1. The CDR3 length is 14 residues. This CDR3 reads CASSYSGQGYGYTF. For the CDR3, the DNA is TGTGCCAGCAGTTACTCGGGACAGGGTTATGGCTACACCTTC.

This clonotype was picked up a small number of times. The CDR3: CASSQVSPGNGYTF. The DNA for the CDR3 is TGCGCCAGCAGCCAAGTCTCTCCAGGGAATGGCTACACCTTC. The V call is TRBV4-1, the J call TRBJ1-2; weak D call: TRBD1 (5 bases). There are 14 residues in the CDR3. Trimming left V 1 base short and J 6 bases short, with 12 bases between. CDR1 is MGHRA and CDR2 is YSYEKL in the germline V gene.

This clonotype was seen a handful of times. The chain combines TRBV12-3 or TRBV12-4 with TRBJ1-2; possible D gene TRBD1, 5 bases. The CDR3 is 12 residues long. Trimming cost V 5 bases and J 8 bases, with 12 bases left between them. The CDR3 reads CASSPGSFGYTF. The CDR3 nucleotides are TGTGCCAGCAGTCCAGGGTCTTTCGGCTACACCTTC.

This clonotype was detected ten times or more. The rearrangement links TRBV5-1 to TRBJ2-3; D is perhaps TRBD1 (5 bases). Trimming shortened V by 4 bases and J by 4 bases, and 13 bases separated the two germline ends. Germline CDR1 reads SGHRS; CDR2 reads YFSETQ. The CDR3 runs 14 residues. The CDR3 DNA is TGCGCCAGCAGCATCGGCAGGGTTGCAGATACGCAGTATTTT. Protein: CASSIGRVADTQYF.

This clonotype has a handful of counts. This chain joins TRBV28 and TRBJ1-2, with TRBD1 matching over 8 bases. The CDR3 sequence is 13 residues long. CDR1 and CDR2 from the germline V gene are MDHEN and SYDVKM. Trimming cost V 6 bases and J 5 bases; bases outside gene matches: 5. CDR3 nucleotides: TGTGCCAGCAGAACACAGGGGGGGTATGGCTACACCTTC. Translated, it gives CASRTQGGYGYTF.

This chain joins TRBV7-2 and TRBJ1-2, with D uncertain. Trimming cost V 1 base and J 5 bases, with 11 bases left between them. Germline assignment: CDR1 SGHTA and CDR2 FQGNSA. There are 14 residues in the CDR3. CDR3 loop: CASSLERAEYGYTF. The CDR3 region has the DNA TGTGCCAGCAGCTTAGAGCGGGCAGAGTATGGCTACACCTTC.

The J gene is TRBJ2-3, the V gene TRBV4-1; 9 bases map to TRBD1. The J segment lost 6 bases and the V segment lost 0 bases, leaving 13 bases of the junction unmatched. The CDR3 length is 18 residues. The V gene's germline CDR1 is MGHRA and CDR2 YSYEKL. CDR3 protein: CASSQDLGGTGSMDTQYF. CDR3 coding DNA: TGCGCCAGCAGCCAAGATTTGGGGGGGACAGGGTCAATGGATACGCAGTATTTT.

With regard to this clonotype: The conserved phenylalanine or tryptophan normally closing the CDR3 is absent here, so this likely arose from a read error. The V gene is TRBV6-5, the J gene TRBJ2-3, with D tentatively TRBD1 or TRBD2 (5 bases each). This CDR3 contains 14 residues. Trimming cost V 5 bases and J 4 bases, with 13 bases left between them. Germline V lookup: CDR1 MNHEY, CDR2 SVGAGI. Here the CDR3 reads CASSPLPGPDTQYI. The CDR3 DNA follows: TGTGCCAGCAGTCCCTTACCGGGGCCAGATACGCAGTATATT.

J is TRBJ1-2 and V is TRBV5-6; the match to TRBD1 covers 11 bases. The CDR3 has 18 amino acids. J lost 5 bases, V lost 4 bases, and 16 bases had no gene match. Per the germline V gene, CDR1 is SGHDT and CDR2 is YYEEEE. The CDR3 sequence is CASSAGVLLRDRGYGYTF. CDR3 in DNA: TGTGCCAGCAGCGCGGGGGTCCTTCTGCGGGACAGGGGGTATGGCTACACCTTC.

In its sample, this clonotype was seen a few times. The gene calls are TRBV18 and TRBJ2-5; 9 nucleotides align to TRBD2. The CDR3 spans 16 residues. V was clipped by 0 bases and J by 9 bases; unmatched bases: 11. Germline V gene data show CDR1 as KGHSH and CDR2 as LQKENI. Written as DNA, the CDR3 is TGTGCCAGCTCACCACCGGCTAGCGGGGCCCTCGGGGCCCAGTACTTC. Amino acids: CASSPPASGALGAQYF.

The V gene is TRBV5-6, the J gene TRBJ1-1, with unresolved D. Trimming pared 4 bases from V and 0 bases from J, leaving 13 bases between. Germline CDR1 and CDR2: SGHDT and YYEEEE. This CDR3 has 15 amino acids. CDR3 region: CASSPRWPLNTEAFF. In DNA form, the CDR3 reads TGTGCCAGCAGCCCCCGGTGGCCCTTGAACACTGAAGCTTTCTTT.

This clonotype was seen only once. This chain links TRBV15 with TRBJ1-3; no clear D. This CDR3 spans 15 amino acids. Looked up from germline, CDR1 is LNHNV and CDR2 is YYDKDF (reference sequence). V lost 5 bases, J lost 3 bases, and 14 bases lay in between. CDR3 in DNA: TGTGCCACCAGCTCGGCCACGAGGGTTGGAAACACCATATATTTT. Protein sequence: CATSSATRVGNTIYF.

This clonotype was counted only a few times. The V call is TRBV5-1, the J call TRBJ2-7, with D possibly matching TRBD1 (5 bases). V was pared by 0 bases and J by 0 bases, with 10 bases between. The CDR3 is 15 residues long. Germline V gene sequence: CDR1 SGHRS, CDR2 YFSETQ. The DNA for the CDR3 is TGCGCCAGCAGCTTGGAACAGGCGAGCTCCTACGAGCAGTACGTC. This translates into CASSLEQASSYEQYV.

V is TRBV25-1 and J is TRBJ2-5, with a tentative D call TRBD1 (6 bases). Germline loops: CDR1 MGHDK, CDR2 SYGVNS. The CDR3 extends over 14 amino acids. With 6 bases removed from V and 0 bases from J, the gap between germline ends came to 11 bases. The DNA for the CDR3 is TGTGCCAGCAGCCGAAACAGGGACCAAGAGACCCAGTACTTC. This gives the protein CASSRNRDQETQYF.

This clonotype was seen a few times. V usage is TRBV11-3 and J usage is TRBJ2-1, with D maybe TRBD2 (5 bases). The germline gives CDR1 SGHNT, CDR2 YENEEA. The CDR3 contains 14 residues. Trimming left V 0 bases short and J 8 bases short, with 11 bases between. Here the CDR3 reads CASSLDPGFDEQFF. CDR3 coding DNA: TGTGCCAGCAGCTTAGATCCGGGGTTCGATGAGCAGTTCTTC. Combining the CDR3 with reference TRBV11-3 and TRBJ2-1 gives the whole variable domain EAGVVQSPRYKIIEKKQPVAFWCNPISGHNTLYWYLQNLGQGPELLIRYENEEAVDDSQLPKDRFSAERLKGVDSTLKIQPAELGDSAVYLCASSLDPGFDEQFFGPGTRLTVL.

This clonotype has a handful of counts. As DNA, the CDR3 is TGTGCCAGCAGCTTGAGGCTAAGGGGAGGCTACACCTTC. It is translated as CASSLRLRGGYTF. V and J are TRBV7-9 and TRBJ1-2, with a tentative D call TRBD1 (5 bases). V was pared by 3 bases and J by 8 bases, with 13 bases between. Germline CDR1 is SEHNR and CDR2 is FQNEAQ (reference sequence). The CDR3 consists of 13 residues.

J is TRBJ1-5 and V is TRBV12-3 or TRBV12-4; perhaps TRBD1 as D (5 bases). The V gene lost 5 bases and the J gene lost 5 bases, with 13 bases spanning the gap. There are 14 residues in the CDR3. The DNA for the CDR3 is TGTGCCAGCAGTCCCTGGGGGACGGATCAGCCCCAGCATTTT. Translation: CASSPWGTDQPQHF.

This clonotype was observed a few times. V and J are TRBV20-1 and TRBJ1-1; no definite D call. Trimming shortened V by 3 bases and J by 6 bases, and 14 bases separated the two germline ends. CDR3 size: 13 residues. Germline CDR1 DFQATT, CDR2 SNEGSKA (reference sequence). DNA of the CDR3: TGCAGTGCTAGGGAGGATGTGAGCGCTGAAGCTTTCTTT. Its translation: CSAREDVSAEAFF.

This clonotype was detected only a few times. The rearrangement links TRBV20-1 to TRBJ2-1; 7 bases agree with TRBD2. There are 15 residues in the CDR3. Trimming cost V 6 bases and J 3 bases; bases outside gene matches: 11. CDR1 and CDR2 (germline): DFQATT, SNEGSKA (reference sequence). This CDR3 reads CSAAAVSGDYNEQFF. The CDR3 nucleotides read TGCAGTGCCGCGGCCGTGAGCGGGGACTACAATGAGCAGTTCTTC.

The rearrangement links TRBV7-9 to TRBJ2-1; D is undetermined. Trimming removed 4 bases from V and 0 bases from J, with 13 bases in between. This CDR3 has 16 amino acids. In germline, CDR1 is SEHNR, CDR2 FQNEAQ (reference sequence). As DNA, the CDR3 is TGTGCCAGCAGCTCTACCCACATCAGCTCCTACAATGAGCAGTTCTTC. It is translated as CASSSTHISSYNEQFF.

This clonotype was detected a few times. This chain uses TRBV12-3 or TRBV12-4 with TRBJ2-1, with D possibly TRBD2 on 6 matching bases. The CDR3 covers 13 residues. V was trimmed by 3 bases and J by 7 bases, leaving 10 bases between them. Here the CDR3 reads CASSFGGSNEQFF. As DNA, the CDR3 is TGTGCCAGCAGTTTTGGAGGGTCTAATGAGCAGTTCTTC.

This chain uses TRBV11-1 with TRBJ2-7; the D gene could be TRBD1 or TRBD2 (6 bases each). Per germline, CDR1 SGHAT and CDR2 FQDESV (reference sequence). Trimming removed 3 bases from V and 0 bases from J, with 12 bases in between. The CDR3 is made up of 15 amino acids. Written as DNA, the CDR3 is TGTGCCAGCAGCTTCGGGGGCTTCGTCTCCTACGAGCAGTACTTC. Its protein is CASSFGGFVSYEQYF.